This T cell receptor (beta chain) comes out of a study of shared clonotypes between healthy human individuals. Overall study results and limits: It was expected that sequencing depth would affect clonotype sharing among donors. In contrast to clonotypes shared by all four donors, non-shared clonotypes had lower generation probabilities.

Germline CDR1 is SGHRS and CDR2 is YFSETQ. V lost 5 bases and J lost 5, with 14 bases in between. The CDR3 is 13 residues long. Per the original data handling: ImmunoSEQ yielded junction-only sequences lacking quality scores, so filtering differed. Profiling relied on immunoSEQ multiplex PCR, and the TCRdb table lists in-frame clones only, not all of them. The DNA gave D and trimming, while V, J and clone size come from that table. The top ten hold 0.55% to 0.7% of the sample, which has over 850,000 clones, 75% to 85% seen once. Points on this clone: What it binds is not known.

The receptor's source is a man aged 18 to 30 in good health. Some clones in this sample may be carry-over from other donors' samples. The J gene is TRBJ2-7, the V gene TRBV5-1, with unresolved D. The sample consisted of memory CD4+ T cells from PBMCs. Specified subset: CD45RA-negative fraction. The CDR3 spells CASSLSGDDEQYF. The CDR3 nucleotides read TGCGCCAGCAGTTTGTCGGGCGACGACGAGCAGTACTTC.